One and the same sample provided the 19 T cell receptor beta chains below, sequenced in a study of regulatory T cells in long-lasting Graves disease. Regarding time point: newly diagnosed GD, antithyroid drugs for less than 3 months. RNA isolated from PBMCs was used to make the TCR library. Building of the TCR beta libraries involved iRepertoire HTBI primers and Arm-PCR of CDR3 regions. Each CDR3 protein gets one entry after TCRdb re-called the multiplex PCR reads with MiXCR. Of around 400,000 distinct CDR3 sequences in the sample, about 14% were seen once. This material consisted of peripheral blood mononuclear cells (PBMCs), taken at new diagnosis, from a patient treated with antithyroid drugs. Receptors were obtained from a female donor with Graves disease.

This clonotype was detected many times. The chain carries TRBV7-2 and TRBJ1-6, with D maybe TRBD1 (5 bases). Trimming cost V 1 base and J 13 bases, with 17 bases left between them. Germline V gene lookup returns CDR1 SGHTA and CDR2 FQGNSA. This CDR3 has 15 residues. This CDR3 reads CASSLDTGRFGPLHF. The DNA for the CDR3 is TGTGCCAGCAGCTTAGATACAGGCCGTTTCGGTCCCCTCCACTTT.

This clonotype was recorded many times. CDR3 coding DNA: TGTGCCAGCAGCTTTGACGGCGGCTCTGGAAACACCATATATTTT. Protein: CASSFDGGSGNTIYF. The rearrangement uses TRBV5-5 and TRBJ1-3; D gene unclear. The CDR3 spans 15 residues. Trimming left V 2 bases short and J 0 bases short, with 9 bases between. CDR1 is SGHKS and CDR2 is YYEKEE in the germline V gene (reference sequence).

On this clonotype itself: Mismatch with germline at one junction end may stem from a read error. The chain recombines TRBV30 with TRBJ2-7, with D uncertain. The CDR3 is 14 amino acids. CDR1 is GTSNPN and CDR2 is SVGIG in the germline V gene (reference sequence). DNA for the CDR3: TGTGCCTGGAGTGTGCGGATGATTTCCTACGGGCAGTACTTC. It specifies CAWSVRMISYGQYF.

This clonotype has a handful of counts. The chain carries TRBV19 and TRBJ2-5; 12 bases agree with TRBD2. This CDR3 is 14 amino acids long. The germline V gene encodes CDR1 LNHDA and CDR2 SQIVND (reference sequence). Trimming cost V 7 bases and J 4 bases; bases outside gene matches: 4. The CDR3 loop reads CASTSGRAGETQYF. In DNA form, the CDR3 reads TGTGCCAGTACTAGCGGGAGGGCCGGAGAGACCCAGTACTTC.

This clonotype was detected ten times or more. This sequence joins TRBV2 and TRBJ2-1, with D possibly matching TRBD2 (6 bases). V was pared by 7 bases and J by 0 bases, with 13 bases between. CDR3 size: 15 residues. Germline CDR1 reads SNHLY; CDR2 reads FYNNEI. This chain's CDR3 is CASTEEAGSYNEQFF. The CDR3 DNA is TGTGCCAGCACGGAGGAAGCGGGCTCCTACAATGAGCAGTTCTTC.

There are many counts of this clonotype. The rearrangement links TRBV30 to TRBJ2-6; perhaps TRBD1 as D (6 bases). V was trimmed by 1 base and J by 0 bases, leaving 22 bases between them. The length of the CDR3 is 20 residues. CDR1 and CDR2 (germline): GTSNPN, SVGIG (reference sequence). CDR3 sequence: CAWSARFTGTLHSGANVLTF. The CDR3 DNA follows: TGTGCCTGGAGTGCAAGATTCACCGGGACACTCCACTCTGGGGCCAACGTCCTGACTTTC.

In this sample, this clonotype turned up a few times. The V gene is TRBV12-3 or TRBV12-4, the J gene TRBJ1-1; D perhaps matches TRBD1 (5 bases). V lost 5 bases to trimming and J lost 0 bases, with 13 bases between them. The CDR3 runs 15 residues. CDR3 nucleotide sequence: TGTGCCAGCAGTCCCAGGGTGATGATGAACACTGAAGCTTTCTTT. It encodes CASSPRVMMNTEAFF.

As concerns this clonotype: No DNA is shown, since the ends of the CDR3 on it are uncertain; the CDR3 is the one TCRdb lists. The chain recombines TRBV10-3 with TRBJ2-7; the table's D call TRBD2 went unverified against the DNA. CDR1 is ENHRY and CDR2 is SYGVKD in the germline V gene. Both ends counted, the CDR3 spans 16 residues. CDR3 sequence: CAISESVFGPANEQYF.

To note about this clonotype: A far larger clone is a single base away, which makes a read error likely. This chain links TRBV5-5 with TRBJ2-7; D is ambiguous. In germline, CDR1 is SGHKS, CDR2 YYEKEE (reference sequence). The CDR3 is made up of 15 amino acids. Trimming pared 4 bases from V and 7 bases from J, leaving 21 bases between. In DNA form, the CDR3 reads TGTGCCAGCAGCGACCTTTTGGCCGGATACAATGAGCAGTACTTC. This translates into CASSDLLAGYNEQYF.

This clonotype was picked up a small number of times. A read error is likely here: a far larger clone is one base away. The V call is TRBV5-1, the J call TRBJ1-1; no reliable D call. Deletions cut 4 bases from V and 1 base from J, with 14 bases between. The CDR3 totals 15 residues. Looked up from germline, CDR1 is SGHRS and CDR2 is YFSETQ. In DNA form, the CDR3 reads TGCGCCAGCAGCGGTGGACGGGCTGGGAACACTGAAGCTTTCTTT. It yields the protein CASSGGRAGNTEAFF.

At least ten counts were recorded for this clonotype. This sequence joins TRBV12-3 or TRBV12-4 and TRBJ1-1; D gene unclear. The CDR3 is 13 amino acids. V lost 2 bases, J lost 7 bases, and 11 bases lay in between. CDR3 coding DNA: TGTGCCAGCAGTTTAACCCCGGACGGTGAAGCTTTCTTT. Residues: CASSLTPDGEAFF.

This clonotype has ten or more counts. The rearrangement uses TRBV12-3 or TRBV12-4 and TRBJ1-5; D might be TRBD1 (5 bases). V lost 2 bases and J lost 0, with 11 bases in between. This CDR3 has 16 amino acids. CDR3 protein: CASSLSQGYSNQPQHF. As DNA, the CDR3 is TGTGCCAGCAGTTTATCGCAGGGATATAGCAATCAGCCCCAGCATTTT.

The table lists this clonotype with many counts. The chain employs TRBV30 and TRBJ2-7, with D possibly matching TRBD2 (6 bases). CDR1 GTSNPN and CDR2 SVGIG come from the germline V gene (reference sequence). The CDR3 is 14 residues long. V shed 5 bases and J shed 2 bases, with 16 bases lying between them. DNA for the CDR3: TGTGCCTGGGACTCTAGCGACAGAGCCTACGAGCAGTACTTC. As protein: CAWDSSDRAYEQYF.

This chain links TRBV10-3 with TRBJ1-5; no definite D call. Trimming shortened V by 6 bases and J by 3 bases, and 12 bases separated the two germline ends. Germline CDR1 ENHRY, CDR2 SYGVKD. The CDR3 contains 14 residues. DNA of the CDR3: TGTGCCATCAGCCACGACAACTCCAATCAGCCCCAGCATTTT. Residues: CAISHDNSNQPQHF.

This clonotype was seen repeatedly, ten times or more. The gene calls are TRBV3-1 and TRBJ2-1, with 14 positions matching TRBD2. V lost 4 bases to trimming and J lost 9 bases; unmatched junction nucleotides: 8. The CDR3 contains 16 residues. Germline loops: CDR1 LGHDT, CDR2 YNNKEL (reference sequence). The CDR3 region is CASSPGLAGAPVEQFF. As DNA, the CDR3 is TGTGCCAGCAGCCCGGGACTAGCGGGGGCGCCGGTTGAGCAGTTCTTC.

This clonotype was observed many times. The chain recombines TRBV12-5 with TRBJ2-1; D gene ambiguous. This CDR3 has 12 residues. CDR1 and CDR2 from the germline V gene are LGHNT and FRNRAP. V lost 3 bases to trimming and J lost 4 bases, with 4 bases between them. In DNA, the CDR3 is TGTGCTAGTGGTTTCGGATACAATGAGCAGTTCTTC. Amino acid sequence: CASGFGYNEQFF. Full variable domain (remainder filled in from reference TRBV12-5 and TRBJ2-1): DARVTQTPRHKVTEMGQEVTMRCQPILGHNTVFWYRQTMMQGLELLAYFRNRAPLDDSGMPKDRFSAEMPDATLATLKIQPSEPRDSAVYFCASGFGYNEQFFGPGTRLTVL.

This clonotype was seen at least ten times. The genes are TRBV6-2 or TRBV6-3 and TRBJ2-3; D may be TRBD2 (6 bases). Germline V CDR1 and CDR2: MNHEY, SVGEGT. V was clipped by 8 bases and J by 3 bases, with 18 bases between them. The CDR3 covers 15 residues. The CDR3 DNA reads TGTGCCAGCGGGCAAGCGGGCAGATTTACAGATACGCAGTATTTT. Translated: CASGQAGRFTDTQYF.

With regard to this clonotype: Just one base apart from a much larger clone, this may be a read error. The V call is TRBV13, the J call TRBJ2-3; 7 positions match TRBD1. The DNA end favors TRBJ2-1, so the J call may be wrong. The CDR3 length is 14 residues. From germline, CDR1 is PRHDT and CDR2 FYEKMQ (reference sequence). The DNA of the CDR3 is TGTGCCAGCAGCACAGGACAGGCCGCCTACGAGCAGTTCTTC. It specifies CASSTGQAAYEQFF.

Many counts were recorded for this clonotype. V and J are TRBV7-8 and TRBJ1-2; D uncertain. The CDR3 has 14 residues. V dropped 1 base and J dropped 2 bases, with 8 bases sitting between them. From germline, CDR1 is SGHVS and CDR2 FQNEAQ. The DNA for the CDR3 is TGTGCCAGCAGCTTAGTCGGGCGGAACTATGGCTACACCTTC. Amino acids: CASSLVGRNYGYTF.